These T cell receptor beta chains were read from a single sample in a study of T cell responses to AZD1222 COVID-19 vaccine. TCRdb keeps only in-frame clones here, not all; method: immunoSEQ multiplex PCR. Here the sample spans 89,000 or so clones, 80% to 90% being singletons. Sequencing used peripheral blood, obtained on day 0 of AZD1222 vaccination. These receptors were taken from an adult in good health. The CDR3 runs from the conserved cysteine through the conserved F or W. The D gene is left open where the match is weak. Size values are once, few and many counts, or a class for expanded clones, and some rows have none.

TRBV10-2	TRBJ1-5	.	.	CASSESTRGQPQHF	TGCGCCAGCAGTGAGTCGACTCGGGGTCAGCCCCAGCATTTT
TRBV2	TRBJ2-2	TRBD2	.	CASSGLAGTGELFF	TGTGCCAGCAGTGGACTAGCGGGCACCGGGGAGCTGTTTTTT
TRBV27	TRBJ1-2	TRBD1	.	CASSRPGTGFYGYTF	TGTGCCAGCAGTCGTCCCGGGACAGGGTTTTATGGCTACACCTTC
TRBV9	TRBJ2-7	.	.	CASSHPGGHRVQF	TGTGCCAGCAGCCACCCCGGGGGGCACAGGGTGCAATTC
TRBV3-1/TRBV3-2	TRBJ2-1	.	once	CASSQYVRGEQFF	TGTGCCAGCAGCCAATACGTTCGGGGTGAGCAGTTCTTC
TRBV5-4	TRBJ2-7	.	.	CASSSVPPRAYEQYF	TGTGCCAGCAGCTCCGTCCCCCCACGGGCCTACGAGCAGTACTTC
TRBV27	TRBJ2-1	.	.	CASSPPRPPGRYNEQFF	TGTGCCAGCAGTCCGCCCAGGCCCCCAGGACGGTACAATGAGCAGTTCTTC
TRBV28	TRBJ2-1	TRBD2	.	CASKLAGGPSYNEQFF	TGTGCCAGCAAACTAGCGGGAGGGCCATCCTACAATGAGCAGTTCTTC
TRBV24-1	TRBJ1-1	.	.	CATSGRGMNTEAFF	TGTGCCACCAGCGGCAGGGGAATGAACACTGAAGCTTTCTTT
TRBV28	TRBJ2-7	TRBD2	.	CASRLAGVGYEQYF	TGTGCCAGCAGGTTAGCGGGAGTTGGGTACGAGCAGTACTTC
TRBV27	TRBJ2-1	TRBD2	.	CASSSPQLAGSDNEQFF	TGTGCCAGCAGTTCGCCGCAACTAGCGGGATCCGACAATGAGCAGTTCTTC
TRBV9	TRBJ2-3	.	.	CASSVAWTTDTQYF	TGTGCCAGCAGCGTAGCCTGGACCACAGATACGCAGTATTTT
TRBV9	TRBJ2-1	.	once	CASSVQPNEQFF	TGTGCCAGCAGCGTCCAGCCCAATGAGCAGTTCTTC
TRBV5-6	TRBJ2-1	TRBD2	.	CASSPPPLAGLNEQFF	TGTGCCAGCAGCCCTCCCCCACTAGCGGGACTTAATGAGCAGTTCTTC
TRBV27	TRBJ1-5	.	.	CASRGVGNQPQHF	TGTGCCAGCCGTGGGGTAGGCAATCAGCCCCAGCATTTT
TRBV3-1/TRBV3-2	TRBJ1-2	TRBD1	once	CASSQGLFYVRGRRFTF	TGTGCCAGCAGCCAAGGGTTATTTTACGTCAGGGGGCGGAGGTTCACCTTC
TRBV5-1	TRBJ1-1	.	.	CASSWLQDGREAFF	TGCGCCAGCAGCTGGCTCCAGGACGGGCGCGAAGCTTTCTTT
TRBV7-8	TRBJ1-3	.	.	CASASRGGFTGNTIYF	TGTGCCAGCGCCTCCCGAGGGGGTTTCACTGGAAACACCATATATTTT
TRBV19	TRBJ1-4	.	.	CASSTLGGTTNEKLFF	TGTGCCAGTAGTACTCTCGGGGGGACAACTAATGAAAAACTGTTTTTT
TRBV28	TRBJ1-2	.	.	CASSPGRIYGYTF	TGTGCCAGCAGCCCAGGACGGATCTATGGCTACACCTTC
TRBV28	TRBJ2-3	TRBD2	.	CASSSGGAGTDTQYF	TGTGCCAGCAGTTCAGGAGGAGCGGGGACAGATACGCAGTATTTT
TRBV6-4	TRBJ2-7	.	.	CASSDGGGPSSYEQYF	TGTGCCAGCAGTGACGGAGGTGGACCCTCCTCCTACGAGCAGTACTTC
TRBV5-1	TRBJ2-6	TRBD2	.	CASSVAAGEAGANVLTF	TGCGCCAGCAGCGTGGCAGCGGGAGAGGCTGGGGCCAACGTCCTGACTTTC
TRBV19	TRBJ2-1	.	once	CASSSGTHNEQFF	TGTGCCAGTAGCTCCGGGACGCACAATGAGCAGTTCTTC
TRBV5-1	TRBJ2-7	.	few	CASSLGGTYEQYF	TGCGCCAGCAGCTTGGGAGGGACCTACGAGCAGTACTTC
TRBV5-6	TRBJ2-6	.	.	CASSPLGGSGANVLTF	TGTGCCAGCAGCCCGCTGGGGGGCTCCGGGGCCAACGTCCTGACTTTC
TRBV5-4	TRBJ2-5	.	.	CASSPSPQERKTQYF	TGTGCCAGCAGCCCGAGTCCCCAGGAAAGGAAGACCCAGTACTTC
TRBV28	TRBJ2-7	TRBD1	.	CASSKIGQGYEQYF	TGTGCCAGCAGTAAGATCGGACAGGGATACGAGCAGTACTTC
TRBV9	TRBJ1-1	.	.	CASSVVPMSTEAFF	TGTGCCAGCAGCGTAGTCCCTATGAGCACTGAAGCTTTCTTT
TRBV30	TRBJ2-7	.	.	CAWSSARVLEQYF	TGTGCCTGGAGTTCGGCCAGGGTCCTCGAGCAGTACTTC
TRBV29-1	TRBJ1-1	.	.	CSVASPGQPPYTEAFF	TGCAGCGTTGCGAGTCCCGGGCAGCCGCCCTACACTGAAGCTTTCTTT
TRBV12-1	TRBJ2-7	.	.	CASSPQGQALYEQYF	TGTGCCAGCAGCCCTCAGGGACAGGCCCTCTACGAGCAGTACTTC
TRBV6-1	TRBJ2-7	TRBD1	.	CASSESSGTATYEQYF	TGTGCCAGCAGTGAAAGTTCCGGGACAGCAACCTACGAGCAGTACTTC
TRBV14	TRBJ1-1	TRBD1	.	CASSQANRGHETEAFF	TGTGCCAGCAGCCAAGCAAACAGGGGGCATGAGACTGAAGCTTTCTTT
TRBV10-3	TRBJ2-6	.	.	CAISRTEGSSGANVLTF	TGTGCCATCAGTAGGACGGAAGGCAGCTCTGGGGCCAACGTCCTGACTTTC
TRBV9	TRBJ1-2	.	.	CASSGLGLGGYTF	TGTGCCAGCTCCGGGTTAGGGCTTGGGGGCTACACCTTC
TRBV28	TRBJ2-7	.	.	CASRHGPYEQYF	TGTGCCAGCCGCCATGGGCCTTACGAGCAGTACTTC
TRBV6-5	TRBJ1-2	.	.	CASRVGSTQDGYTF	TGTGCCAGCAGGGTAGGGTCTACCCAGGATGGCTACACCTTC
TRBV18	TRBJ2-1	.	once	CASSPPARYNEQFF	TGTGCCAGCTCACCACCCGCCAGGTACAATGAGCAGTTCTTC
TRBV5-1	TRBJ1-5	TRBD1	once	CASSWDSLWNQPQHF	TGCGCCAGCAGCTGGGACAGTCTGTGGAATCAGCCCCAGCATTTT
TRBV2	TRBJ1-1	.	.	CASSFSKNTEAFF	TGTGCCAGCAGCTTCAGCAAGAACACTGAAGCTTTCTTT
TRBV5-1	TRBJ1-2	TRBD1	.	CASSLALRLDRGRGGYTF	TGCGCCAGCAGCTTGGCCCTTAGGTTGGACAGGGGGCGAGGTGGCTACACCTTC
TRBV10-3	TRBJ1-2	.	.	CAIRPWGGEANYGYTF	TGTGCCATCAGACCATGGGGGGGCGAAGCTAACTATGGCTACACCTTC
TRBV3-1/TRBV3-2	TRBJ2-1	.	.	CASSQVAQAEQFF	TGTGCCAGCAGCCAAGTGGCCCAAGCTGAGCAGTTCTTC
TRBV21-1	TRBJ1-6	.	.	CASSIVLSSYNSPLHF	TGTGCCAGCAGCATCGTCCTGAGCTCCTATAATTCACCCCTCCACTTT
TRBV28	TRBJ1-5	TRBD1	.	CASSSPEGASNQPQHF	TGTGCCAGCAGTTCCCCGGAGGGGGCGAGCAATCAGCCCCAGCATTTT